This T cell receptor beta chain stems from a study of patients and donors after allogeneic stem cell transplantation. One entry per CDR3 protein, called by TCRdb with MiXCR from the RT-PCR reads. The top ten hold under 14% of the sample, which has 200,000 to 250,000 distinct CDR3 sequences, around two fifths seen once. CDR1 is SGHTA, CDR2 FQGNSA, per germline. V dropped 1 base and J dropped 7; count of bases not matched to a gene: 7. This CDR3 is built from 15 residues. The chain uses TRBV7-2 and TRBJ2-1; 7 positions agree with TRBD2. The receptor's source is a human donor who was either an allogeneic HSCT recipient or a stem cell or donor lymphocyte infusion donor (not recorded which). It is not recorded whose cells these are; they may come from a transplant donor. Sequencing was performed on blood, either unsorted or a sorted T cell fraction (not recorded which). The CDR3 bases are TGTGCCAGCAGCTTAGTAGGCGGGGGTAAGAATGAGCAGTTCTTC. Translating gives CASSLVGGGKNEQFF.